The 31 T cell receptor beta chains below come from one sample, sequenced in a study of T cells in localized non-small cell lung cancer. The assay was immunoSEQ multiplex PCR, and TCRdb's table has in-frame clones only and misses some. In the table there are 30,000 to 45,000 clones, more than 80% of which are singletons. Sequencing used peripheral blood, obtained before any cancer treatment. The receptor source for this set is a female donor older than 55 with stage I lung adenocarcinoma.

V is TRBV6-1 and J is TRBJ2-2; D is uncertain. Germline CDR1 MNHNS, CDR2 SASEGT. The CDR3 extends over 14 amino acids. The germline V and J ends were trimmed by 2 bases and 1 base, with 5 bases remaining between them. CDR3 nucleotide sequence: TGTGCCAGCAGTGAAAGGCAGAACACCGGGGAGCTGTTTTTT. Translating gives CASSERQNTGELFF.

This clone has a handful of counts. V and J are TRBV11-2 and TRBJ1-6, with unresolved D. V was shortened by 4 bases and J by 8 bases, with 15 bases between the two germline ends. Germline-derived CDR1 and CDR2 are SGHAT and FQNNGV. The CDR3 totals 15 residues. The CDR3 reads CASSSPTLPHSPLHF. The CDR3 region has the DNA TGTGCCAGCAGCTCCCCCACTCTCCCCCATTCACCCCTCCACTTT.

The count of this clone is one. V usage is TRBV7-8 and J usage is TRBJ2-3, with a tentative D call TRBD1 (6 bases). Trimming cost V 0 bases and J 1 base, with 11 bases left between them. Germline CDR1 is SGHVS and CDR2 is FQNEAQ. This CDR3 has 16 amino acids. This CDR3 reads CASSLAVRQGTDTQYF. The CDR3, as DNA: TGTGCCAGCAGCTTAGCTGTGAGACAGGGCACAGATACGCAGTATTTT.

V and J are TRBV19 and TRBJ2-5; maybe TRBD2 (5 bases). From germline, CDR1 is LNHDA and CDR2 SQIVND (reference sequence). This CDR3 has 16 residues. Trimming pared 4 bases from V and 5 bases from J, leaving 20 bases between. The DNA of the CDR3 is TGTGCCAGTAGTACCTGGGGAATAGGCATAGCGGAGACCCAGTACTTC. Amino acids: CASSTWGIGIAETQYF.

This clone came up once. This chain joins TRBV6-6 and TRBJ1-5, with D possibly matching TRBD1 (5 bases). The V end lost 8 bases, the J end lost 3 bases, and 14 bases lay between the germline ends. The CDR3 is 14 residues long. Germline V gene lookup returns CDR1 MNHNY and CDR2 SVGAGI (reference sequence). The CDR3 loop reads CASRRGDLNQPQHF. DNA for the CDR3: TGTGCCAGCCGCCGGGGCGATCTCAATCAGCCCCAGCATTTT.

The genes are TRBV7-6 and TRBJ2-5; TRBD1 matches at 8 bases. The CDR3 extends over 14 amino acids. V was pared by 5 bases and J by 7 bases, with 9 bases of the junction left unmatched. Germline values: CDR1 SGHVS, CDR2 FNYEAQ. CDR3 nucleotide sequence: TGTGCCAGCAGCCCACGGACAGGGCAGGGGACCCAGTACTTC. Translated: CASSPRTGQGTQYF.

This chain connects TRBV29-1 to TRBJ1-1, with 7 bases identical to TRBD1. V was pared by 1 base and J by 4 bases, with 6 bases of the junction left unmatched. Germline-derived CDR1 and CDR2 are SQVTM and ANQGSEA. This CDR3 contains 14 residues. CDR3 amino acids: CSVEVGGGRTEAFF. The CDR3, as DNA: TGCAGCGTTGAAGTGGGAGGGGGCCGCACTGAAGCTTTCTTT.

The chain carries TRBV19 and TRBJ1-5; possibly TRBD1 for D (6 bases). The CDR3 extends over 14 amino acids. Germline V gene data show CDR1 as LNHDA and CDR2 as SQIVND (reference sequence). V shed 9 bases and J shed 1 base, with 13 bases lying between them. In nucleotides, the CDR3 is TGTGCCAGCGTACAGGGTTGGAGCAATCAGCCCCAGCATTTT. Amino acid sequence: CASVQGWSNQPQHF. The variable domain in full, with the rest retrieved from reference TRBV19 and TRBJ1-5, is DGGITQSPKYLFRKEGQNVTLSCEQNLNHDAMYWYRQDPGQGLRLIYYSQIVNDFQKGDIAEGYSVSREKKESFPLTVTSAQKNPTAFYLCASVQGWSNQPQHFGDGTRLSIL.

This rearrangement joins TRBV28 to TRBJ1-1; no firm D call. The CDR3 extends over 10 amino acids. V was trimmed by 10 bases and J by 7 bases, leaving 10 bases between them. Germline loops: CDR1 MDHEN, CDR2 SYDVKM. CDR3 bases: TGTGCCATAGCCCGGGGTGAAGCTTTCTTT. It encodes CAIARGEAFF. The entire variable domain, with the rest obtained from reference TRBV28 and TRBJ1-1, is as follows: DVKVTQSSRYLVKRTGEKVFLECVQDMDHENMFWYRQDPGLGLRLIYFSYDVKMKEKGDIPEGYSVSREKKERFSLILESASTNQTSMYLCAIARGEAFFGQGTRLTVV.

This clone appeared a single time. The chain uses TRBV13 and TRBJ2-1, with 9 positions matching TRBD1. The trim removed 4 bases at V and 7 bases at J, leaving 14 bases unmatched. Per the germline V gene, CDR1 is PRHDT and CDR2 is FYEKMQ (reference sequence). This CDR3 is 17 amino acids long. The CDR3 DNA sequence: TGTGCCAGCAGCTCAGCATTCCGGGACAGGGACTTTAATGAGCAGTTCTTC. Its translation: CASSSAFRDRDFNEQFF.

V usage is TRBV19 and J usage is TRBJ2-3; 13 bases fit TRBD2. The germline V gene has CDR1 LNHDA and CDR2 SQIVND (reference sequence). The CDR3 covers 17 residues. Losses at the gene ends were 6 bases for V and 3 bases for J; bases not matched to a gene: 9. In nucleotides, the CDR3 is TGTGCCAGTAGCTCTACTAGCGGGGGGGCCGGAACAGATACGCAGTATTTT. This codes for CASSSTSGGAGTDTQYF.

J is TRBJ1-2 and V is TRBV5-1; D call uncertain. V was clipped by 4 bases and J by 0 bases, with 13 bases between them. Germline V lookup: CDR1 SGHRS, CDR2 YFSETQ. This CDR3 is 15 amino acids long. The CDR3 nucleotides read TGCGCCAGCAGCCGTGGCGGGTCTGCTAACTATGGCTACACCTTC. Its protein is CASSRGGSANYGYTF.

The CDR3 DNA reads as TGTGCCAGCAGCAGACGGGGTGAGCAGTACGTC. Protein: CASSRRGEQYV. The V gene is TRBV21-1, the J gene TRBJ2-7; no DNA check was done on the table's D call, TRBD2. TRBV21-1 is an annotated pseudogene. This CDR3 region has 11 residues.

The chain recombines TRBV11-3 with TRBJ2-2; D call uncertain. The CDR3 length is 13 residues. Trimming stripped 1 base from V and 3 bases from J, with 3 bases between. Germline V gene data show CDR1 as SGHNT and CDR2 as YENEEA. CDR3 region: CASSLVHTGELFF. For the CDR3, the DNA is TGTGCCAGCAGCTTAGTGCACACCGGGGAGCTGTTTTTT.

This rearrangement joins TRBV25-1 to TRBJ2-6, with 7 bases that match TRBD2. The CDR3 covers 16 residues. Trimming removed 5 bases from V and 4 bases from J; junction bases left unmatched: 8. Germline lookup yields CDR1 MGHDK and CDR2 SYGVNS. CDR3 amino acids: CASSTPGGPGANVLTF. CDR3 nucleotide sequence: TGTGCCAGCAGTACACCGGGGGGACCCGGGGCCAACGTCCTGACTTTC.

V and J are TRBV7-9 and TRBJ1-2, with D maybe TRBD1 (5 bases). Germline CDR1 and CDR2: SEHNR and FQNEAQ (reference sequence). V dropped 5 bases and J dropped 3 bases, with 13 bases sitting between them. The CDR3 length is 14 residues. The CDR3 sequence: CASSITGTDYGYTF. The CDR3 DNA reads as TGTGCCAGCAGCATAACCGGGACGGACTATGGCTACACCTTC. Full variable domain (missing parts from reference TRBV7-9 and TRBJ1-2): DTGVSQNPRHKITKRGQNVTFRCDPISEHNRLYWYRQTLGQGPEFLTYFQNEAQLEKSRLLSDRFSAERPKGSFSTLEIQRTEQGDSAMYLCASSITGTDYGYTFGSGTRLTVV.

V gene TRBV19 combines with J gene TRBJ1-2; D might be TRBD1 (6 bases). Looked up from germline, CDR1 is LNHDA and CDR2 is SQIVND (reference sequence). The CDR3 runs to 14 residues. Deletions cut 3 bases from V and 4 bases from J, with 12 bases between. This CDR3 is CASSMAQGPYGYTF. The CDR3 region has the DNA TGTGCCAGTAGTATGGCCCAGGGGCCCTATGGCTACACCTTC.

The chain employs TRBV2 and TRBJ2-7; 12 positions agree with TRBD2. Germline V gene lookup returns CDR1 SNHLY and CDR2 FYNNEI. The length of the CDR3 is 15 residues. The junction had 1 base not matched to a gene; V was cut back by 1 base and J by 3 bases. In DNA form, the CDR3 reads TGTGCCAGCAGTGAAGAGGGACTAGCGGGCTACGAGCAGTACTTC. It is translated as CASSEEGLAGYEQYF.

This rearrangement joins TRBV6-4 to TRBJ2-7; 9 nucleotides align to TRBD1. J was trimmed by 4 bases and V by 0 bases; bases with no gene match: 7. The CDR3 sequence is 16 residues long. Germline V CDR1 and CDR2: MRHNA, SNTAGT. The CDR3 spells CASSDSKGQGRYEQYF. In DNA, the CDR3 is TGTGCCAGCAGTGACTCTAAGGGACAGGGTAGGTACGAGCAGTACTTC.

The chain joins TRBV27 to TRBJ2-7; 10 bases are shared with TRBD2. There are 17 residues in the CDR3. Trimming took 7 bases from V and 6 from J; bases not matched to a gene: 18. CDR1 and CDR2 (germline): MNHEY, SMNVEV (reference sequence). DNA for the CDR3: TGTGCCAGCATTAACAGCGGGGGGGCCTGTGAGGTCCCCGAGCAGTACGTC. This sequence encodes CASINSGGACEVPEQYV.

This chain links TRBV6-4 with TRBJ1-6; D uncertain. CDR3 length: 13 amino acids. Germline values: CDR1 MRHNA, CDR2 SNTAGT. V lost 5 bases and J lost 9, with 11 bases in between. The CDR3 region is CASSLEGSSPLHF. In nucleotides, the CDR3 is TGTGCCAGCAGTCTTGAGGGTAGTTCACCCCTCCACTTT.

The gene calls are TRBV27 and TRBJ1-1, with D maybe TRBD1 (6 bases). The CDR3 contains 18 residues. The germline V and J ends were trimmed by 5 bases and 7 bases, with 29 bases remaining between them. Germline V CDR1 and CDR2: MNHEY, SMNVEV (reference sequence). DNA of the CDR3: TGTGCCAGCAGTCTCCGGGGGGGGTATTGGGACACCCATTATGAAGCTTTCTTT. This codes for CASSLRGGYWDTHYEAFF.

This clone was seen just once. The CDR3 DNA is TGTGCCAGTAGCTTCGTGGGGCGGGGTGTTGAAAAACTGTTTTTT. Amino acids: CASSFVGRGVEKLFF. The chain has TRBV19 and TRBJ1-4; D might be TRBD1 (5 bases). Trimming removed 6 bases from V and 7 bases from J, with 18 bases in between. This CDR3 spans 15 amino acids. CDR1 and CDR2 (germline): LNHDA, SQIVND (reference sequence).

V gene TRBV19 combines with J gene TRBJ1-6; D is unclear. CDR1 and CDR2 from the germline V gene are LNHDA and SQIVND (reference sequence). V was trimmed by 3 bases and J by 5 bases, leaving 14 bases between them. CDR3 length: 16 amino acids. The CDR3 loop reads CASSMASRRDNSPLHF. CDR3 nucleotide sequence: TGTGCCAGTAGTATGGCATCCCGAAGGGATAATTCACCCCTCCACTTT.

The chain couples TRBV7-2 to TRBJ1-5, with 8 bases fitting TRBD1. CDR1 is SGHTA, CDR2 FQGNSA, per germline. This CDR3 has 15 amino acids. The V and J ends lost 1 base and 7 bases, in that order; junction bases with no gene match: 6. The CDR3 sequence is CASSLGTGPEQPQHF. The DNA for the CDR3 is TGTGCCAGCAGCTTAGGGACAGGGCCGGAACAGCCCCAGCATTTT.

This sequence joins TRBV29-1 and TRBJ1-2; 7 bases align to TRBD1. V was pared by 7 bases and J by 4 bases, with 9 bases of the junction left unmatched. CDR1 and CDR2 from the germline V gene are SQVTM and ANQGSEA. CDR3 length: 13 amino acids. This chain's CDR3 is CSGRQGGSYGYTF. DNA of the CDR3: TGCAGCGGCAGACAGGGAGGAAGCTATGGCTACACCTTC.

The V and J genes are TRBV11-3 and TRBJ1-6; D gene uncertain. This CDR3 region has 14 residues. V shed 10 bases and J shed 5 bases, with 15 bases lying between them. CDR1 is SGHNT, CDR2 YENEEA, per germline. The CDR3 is CATTGAVNNSPLHF. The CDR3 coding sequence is TGTGCCACCACGGGAGCCGTAAATAATTCACCCCTCCACTTT. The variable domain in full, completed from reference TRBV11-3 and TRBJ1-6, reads EAGVVQSPRYKIIEKKQPVAFWCNPISGHNTLYWYLQNLGQGPELLIRYENEEAVDDSQLPKDRFSAERLKGVDSTLKIQPAELGDSAVYLCATTGAVNNSPLHFGNGTRLTVT.

The DNA of the CDR3 is TGTGCCAGCAGCAATCAACCGGACAGGATACGACCCTACGAGCAGTACTTC. Protein product: CASSNQPDRIRPYEQYF. The chain employs TRBV21-1 and TRBJ2-7; the table names TRBD1, a call not compared with the DNA. TRBV21-1 is labeled a pseudogene. The CDR3 sequence is 17 residues long.

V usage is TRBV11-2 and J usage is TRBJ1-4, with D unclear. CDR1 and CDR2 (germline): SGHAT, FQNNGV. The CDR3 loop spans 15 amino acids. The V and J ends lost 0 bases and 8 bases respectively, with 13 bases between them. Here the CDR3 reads CASSLDEGLGEKLFF. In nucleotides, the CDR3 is TGTGCCAGCAGCTTAGATGAGGGTTTGGGGGAAAAACTGTTTTTT.

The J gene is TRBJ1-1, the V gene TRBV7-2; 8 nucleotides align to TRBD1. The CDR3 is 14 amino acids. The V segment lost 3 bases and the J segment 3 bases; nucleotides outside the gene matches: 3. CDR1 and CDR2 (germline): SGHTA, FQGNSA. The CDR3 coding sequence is TGTGCCAGCAGCTTGTTGACAGGGGACACTGAAGCTTTCTTT. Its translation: CASSLLTGDTEAFF.

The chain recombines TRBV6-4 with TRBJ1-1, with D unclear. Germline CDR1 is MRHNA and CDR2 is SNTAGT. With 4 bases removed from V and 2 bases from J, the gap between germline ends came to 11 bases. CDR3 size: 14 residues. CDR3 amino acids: CASSALGVNTEAFF. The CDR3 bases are TGTGCCAGCAGTGCCCTCGGGGTAAACACTGAAGCTTTCTTT.